This is a list of T cell receptor beta chains from one sample in a study of cytotoxic CD8 clonotypes in ibrutinib-treated CLL. Some clones are missing from TCRdb's copy, which holds only in-frame ones; the method was immunoSEQ multiplex PCR. The table has over 150,000 clones, about four fifths seen once; the top ten hold roughly 1.9%. The sequencing used PBMCs, collected after 12 months of ibrutinib treatment. These receptor sequences come from a human donor with chronic lymphocytic leukemia. Both conserved end residues are part of each CDR3. The D gene is left open where the match is weak. A row's size may be missing; if present it is once, few, many or a size class.

V: TRBV19
D: TRBD1
size: -
J: TRBJ2-7
DNA: TGTGCCAGTAGTCTACAGGGGGCGCGCGAGCAGTACTTC
CDR3: CASSLQGAREQYF

V: TRBV18
D: -
size: -
J: TRBJ1-2
DNA: TGTGCCAGCTCACTCTCCGAGACACTCTATGGCTACACCTTC
CDR3: CASSLSETLYGYTF

V: TRBV7-3
D: -
size: -
J: TRBJ2-1
DNA: TGTGCCAGCAGCTTATCCGACTACAATGAGCAGTTCTTC
CDR3: CASSLSDYNEQFF

V: TRBV10-3
D: -
size: -
J: TRBJ2-2
DNA: TGTGCCAGCCGAACAGGAGGGCCGGAGACCGGGGAGCTGTTTTTT
CDR3: CASRTGGPETGELFF

V: TRBV5-6
D: -
size: -
J: TRBJ2-1
DNA: TGTGCCAGCAGCATGATGTACAATGAGCAGTTCTTC
CDR3: CASSMMYNEQFF

V: TRBV7-2
D: TRBD2
size: -
J: TRBJ2-1
DNA: TGTGCCAGCAGCTTATCGGGACTAGCGGGAATCTACAATGAGCAGTTCTTC
CDR3: CASSLSGLAGIYNEQFF

V: TRBV6-5
D: TRBD2
size: once
J: TRBJ2-5
DNA: TGTGCCAGCAGTCGGGGGGTACCCACGACCCAGTACTTC
CDR3: CASSRGVPTTQYF

V: TRBV5-5
D: -
size: -
J: TRBJ2-7
DNA: TGTGCCAGCAGCTTGGGCGCAAACGAGCAGTACTTC
CDR3: CASSLGANEQYF

V: TRBV28
D: TRBD2
size: -
J: TRBJ2-7
DNA: TGTGCCAGCAGTCCTCCGGGACTAGTTTTAGGCGAGCAGTACTTC
CDR3: CASSPPGLVLGEQYF

V: TRBV2
D: -
size: -
J: TRBJ2-1
DNA: TGTGCCAGCTCCTATGCGGGAAGCTCCTACAATGAGCAGTTCTTC
CDR3: CASSYAGSSYNEQFF

V: TRBV4-2
D: TRBD2
size: -
J: TRBJ2-3
DNA: TGTGCCAGCAGCCAAGAGGCCGCGGGAGGAGCAATGGTCGCTGCAGATACGCAGTATTTT
CDR3: CASSQEAAGGAMVAADTQYF

V: TRBV5-4
D: TRBD1
size: -
J: TRBJ1-2
DNA: TGTGCCAGCAGCCCCCTGATACCTGGGACAGGGTGGAATGGCTACACCTTC
CDR3: CASSPLIPGTGWNGYTF

V: TRBV19
D: TRBD1
size: -
J: TRBJ2-5
DNA: TGTGCCAGTAGTATAGCCGTCCACGGGACAGCGATGAAGAGGGAGACCCAGTACTTC
CDR3: CASSIAVHGTAMKRETQYF

V: TRBV13
D: TRBD2
size: -
J: TRBJ2-1
DNA: TGTGCCAGCAGCTTAAGGGTTGCGGGAGGTCTGTGGTTCTTC
CDR3: CASSLRVAGGLWFF

V: TRBV9
D: TRBD1
size: -
J: TRBJ2-6
DNA: TGTGCCAGCAGCGTTGAGACAGGGGTTCCTAACTCTGGGGCCAACGTCCTGACTTTC
CDR3: CASSVETGVPNSGANVLTF

V: TRBV2
D: -
size: -
J: TRBJ2-7
DNA: TGTGCCAGCAGCGCCCTTAGTTACGAGCAGTACTTC
CDR3: CASSALSYEQYF

V: TRBV5-4
D: -
size: -
J: TRBJ2-3
DNA: TGTGCCAGCAGCCCGGGATTAAGAAGGGGAACAGATACGCAGTATTTT
CDR3: CASSPGLRRGTDTQYF

V: TRBV10-3
D: -
size: once
J: TRBJ2-7
DNA: TGTGCCATCAGTGAGTCTAGGTTTCGGAACGAGCAGTACTTC
CDR3: CAISESRFRNEQYF

V: TRBV19
D: TRBD1
size: -
J: TRBJ1-3
DNA: TGTGCCAGTAGCCGGGCCGGACAGGTGAATTCTGGAAACACCATATATTTT
CDR3: CASSRAGQVNSGNTIYF

V: TRBV18
D: TRBD2
size: -
J: TRBJ2-3
DNA: TGTGCCAGCTCACCCGGGAGGAGTTTTACAGATACGCAGTATTTT
CDR3: CASSPGRSFTDTQYF

V: TRBV20-1
D: -
size: -
J: TRBJ1-5
DNA: TGCAGTGCTAGTCTCACTCAGCCCCAGCATTTT
CDR3: CSASLTQPQHF

V: TRBV27
D: -
size: -
J: TRBJ1-2
DNA: TGTGCCAGCAGCCCGGGCGGTTGGCAGGGAACCTCTAACTATGGCTACACCTTC
CDR3: CASSPGGWQGTSNYGYTF

V: TRBV28
D: -
size: -
J: TRBJ2-1
DNA: TGTGCCACCTCTTTTAGTGGTACAGGTACGAATGAGCAGTTCTTC
CDR3: CATSFSGTGTNEQFF

V: TRBV4-2
D: TRBD2
size: few
J: TRBJ2-3
DNA: TGTGCCAGCAGCCAAGTACTCGGCGGGGGGGCAGATACGCAGTATTTT
CDR3: CASSQVLGGGADTQYF

V: TRBV7-8
D: TRBD2
size: -
J: TRBJ2-7
DNA: TGTGCCAGCAGCCTATCAATAGCGGGAGACAGCGACGAGCAGTACTTC
CDR3: CASSLSIAGDSDEQYF

V: TRBV7-2
D: TRBD2
size: -
J: TRBJ2-3
DNA: TGTGCCAGCAGCCCAGAGGCTAGCGGGGATACGCAGTATTTT
CDR3: CASSPEASGDTQYF

V: TRBV7-8
D: TRBD1
size: -
J: TRBJ1-1
DNA: TGTGCCAGCAGCTTAACGGGTCCGGGACAGGGAACCCAGGAAGCTTTCTTT
CDR3: CASSLTGPGQGTQEAFF

V: TRBV5-6
D: TRBD1
size: -
J: TRBJ1-1
DNA: TGTGCCAGCAGCCCAGGGGGCGCCGGAGCTTTCTTT
CDR3: CASSPGGAGAFF

V: TRBV4-2
D: -
size: -
J: TRBJ2-1
DNA: -
CDR3: CASSSSGYYNEQFF

V: TRBV4-3
D: -
size: many
J: TRBJ1-1
DNA: TGCGCCAGCAGCTCGACCGTTGAAGCTTTCTTT
CDR3: CASSSTVEAFF

V: TRBV6-1
D: -
size: -
J: TRBJ2-7
DNA: TGTGCCAGCAGTGAACAAAATACCTACGAGCAGTACTTC
CDR3: CASSEQNTYEQYF

V: TRBV18
D: -
size: -
J: TRBJ1-5
DNA: TGTGCCAGCTCACGAGGAGGACAGCCCCAGCATTTT
CDR3: CASSRGGQPQHF

V: TRBV5-4
D: TRBD1
size: -
J: TRBJ1-5
DNA: TGTGCCAGCAGCCGAGCTGGGACAGGGGAGCCCCAGCATTTT
CDR3: CASSRAGTGEPQHF

V: TRBV2
D: TRBD1
size: -
J: TRBJ2-5
DNA: TGTGCCACCAAACTGGACAGGGGGGGACCAGAGACCCAGTACTTC
CDR3: CATKLDRGGPETQYF

V: TRBV4-1
D: -
size: -
J: TRBJ2-7
DNA: TGCGCCAGCAGCCAAGATGGGCAGGGCTACGAGCAGTACTTC
CDR3: CASSQDGQGYEQYF

V: TRBV19
D: -
size: -
J: TRBJ1-1
DNA: TGTGCCAGTAGTATAGTTAAGAACACTGAAGCTTTCTTT
CDR3: CASSIVKNTEAFF

V: TRBV28
D: TRBD1
size: -
J: TRBJ1-4
DNA: TGTGCCAGCAGTACAGGGGCTACTAATGAAAAACTGTTTTTT
CDR3: CASSTGATNEKLFF

V: TRBV5-1
D: TRBD2
size: once
J: TRBJ2-2
DNA: TGCGCCAGCACCCTTAGCGGGCCGAACACCGGGGAGCTGTTTTTT
CDR3: CASTLSGPNTGELFF

V: TRBV27
D: -
size: once
J: TRBJ1-2
DNA: TGTGCCAGCACCTCTCTTCCGGGACCCGGGGGCTACACCTTC
CDR3: CASTSLPGPGGYTF

V: TRBV5-1
D: -
size: once
J: TRBJ2-1
DNA: TGCGCCAGCAGCTTGGGGGGGACCCATAGTGTGGATGAGCAGTTCTTC
CDR3: CASSLGGTHSVDEQFF

V: TRBV29-1
D: TRBD2
size: -
J: TRBJ2-7
DNA: TGCAGCGTGAGTGGAGGGCGGGGGGGTGTCTACGAGCAGTACTTC
CDR3: CSVSGGRGGVYEQYF

V: TRBV19
D: TRBD1
size: -
J: TRBJ2-7
DNA: TGTGCCAGTAGTATGGGGGGACAGGGGGCCTCCTACGAGCAGTACTTC
CDR3: CASSMGGQGASYEQYF

V: TRBV10-3
D: TRBD1
size: once
J: TRBJ1-1
DNA: TGTGCCATCCGACGACAGGGGGTAGTCACTGAAGCTTTCTTT
CDR3: CAIRRQGVVTEAFF

V: TRBV11-1
D: -
size: -
J: TRBJ2-7
DNA: TGTGCCAGCAGCTCGCAGACCTACGAGCAGTACTTC
CDR3: CASSSQTYEQYF

V: TRBV5-4
D: -
size: -
J: TRBJ2-2
DNA: TGTGCCAGCAGCCCCGGCCAGGTAGCCGGGGAGCTGTTTTTT
CDR3: CASSPGQVAGELFF

V: TRBV18
D: -
size: -
J: TRBJ2-3
DNA: TGTGCCAGCTCCGTTAGCGGTACAGATACGCAGTATTTT
CDR3: CASSVSGTDTQYF